The text below deals with one T cell receptor (beta chain). This record belongs to a study of T-cell reconstitution after alpha-beta-depleted transplantation in children. Molecular barcoding with unique molecular identifiers was used for the TCRbeta library. TCRdb itself ran the PCR reads through MiXCR, one entry per CDR3 protein. The sample holds about 360,000 distinct CDR3 sequences; 10% to 15% are singletons and the top ten take around 4%. The CDR3 sequence is 14 residues long. Per the germline V gene, CDR1 is LGHNT and CDR2 is FRNRAP. Trimming cost V 7 bases and J 6 bases; bases outside gene matches: 10.

This sequence originates from a human donor who donated a stem cell graft to a child with Fanconi anemia. Material: PBMCs, obtained from the stem cell graft. This sequence joins TRBV12-5 and TRBJ2-3; 7 bases align to TRBD1. CDR3 sequence (DNA): TGTGCTAGTGTGGGGGACAGCGATGGGGATACGCAGTATTTT. Its translation is CASVGDSDGDTQYF.